This is a list of T cell receptor beta chains from one sample in a study of T-cell reconstitution after alpha-beta-depleted transplantation in children. TCRdb passed the PCR reads through MiXCR, listing each CDR3 protein once. The sample gives about 580,000 distinct CDR3 sequences, 25% to 30% of which show up once; under 45% is in the top ten. This material consisted of PBMCs, taken before TCRalphabeta/CD19-depleted stem cell transplant. The receptors originated from a boy under three years old with Wiskott-Aldrich syndrome, due to receive a stem cell transplant. Each CDR3 is given with its conserved first and last residue. A D gene is named only where the DNA matches it firmly. Clone size, where shown, is once, few, many, or a class for clones that have expanded.

TRBV5-6,.,many,TRBJ2-1,TGTGCCAGCAGCTTGCTTTACAATGAGCAGTTCTTC,CASSLLYNEQFF
TRBV5-1,.,.,TRBJ2-3,TGCGCCAGCAGCTTGGGAACCGATAGCACAGATACGCAGTATTTT,CASSLGTDSTDTQYF
TRBV3-1,.,few,TRBJ1-4,TGTGCCAGCAGCCAAGGGGTCTACAGGGCAGCTTCTAATGAAAAACTGTTTTTT,CASSQGVYRAASNEKLFF
TRBV12-3/TRBV12-4,TRBD2,.,TRBJ2-1,TGTGCCAGCACCCTAGCGGGAAGCCCTTACAATGAGCAGTTCTTC,CASTLAGSPYNEQFF
TRBV5-1,TRBD2,many,TRBJ2-3,TGCGCCAGCAGCCAAGGACTAGCGGGAAGCACAGATACGCAGTATTTT,CASSQGLAGSTDTQYF
TRBV5-1,TRBD1,.,TRBJ2-1,TGCGCCAGCACCTTGACAGGGACCTACAATGAGCAGTTCTTC,CASTLTGTYNEQFF
TRBV25-1,TRBD2,.,TRBJ2-7,TGTGCCAGCAGTGGATCACTAGCGGGGCGATACGAGCAGTACTTC,CASSGSLAGRYEQYF
TRBV29-1,TRBD2,.,TRBJ2-3,TGCAGCGTTGAAGTATTTAGCGGGAGGGCCACAGATACGCAGTATTTT,CSVEVFSGRATDTQYF
TRBV5-1,TRBD1,few,TRBJ2-6,TGCGCCAGCAGCGTAGGGACAGTGCTCTCTGGGGCCAACGTCCTGACTTTC,CASSVGTVLSGANVLTF
TRBV5-1,TRBD2,few,TRBJ2-3,TGCGCCAGCAGCTTGGCCGGGCGGGAGGCGGATACGCAGTATTTT,CASSLAGREADTQYF
TRBV2,TRBD2,.,TRBJ2-3,TGTGCCAGCAGTGATGCTAGCGGGAGCGATACGCAGTATTTT,CASSDASGSDTQYF
TRBV28,TRBD2,.,TRBJ2-7,TGTGCCAGCACTCGAAGGGGTAGCGGGAGAGGGTACGAGCAGTACTTC,CASTRRGSGRGYEQYF
TRBV9,TRBD1,.,TRBJ2-7,TGTGCCAGCAGCGTCTCGGACAGGACCTTCTCCTACGAGCAGTACTTC,CASSVSDRTFSYEQYF
TRBV12-3/TRBV12-4,.,.,TRBJ2-1,TGTGCCAGCAGTACTTCTAGACAGCTATACAATGAGCAGTTCTTC,CASSTSRQLYNEQFF
TRBV7-9,.,.,TRBJ2-7,TGTGCCAGCAGCTTAAGGGAAATCGGCTACGAGCAGTACTTC,CASSLREIGYEQYF
TRBV5-1,.,.,TRBJ2-5,TGCGCCAGCAGCTTTGGCGGACAACCCTTTAGAGAGACCCAGTACTTC,CASSFGGQPFRETQYF
TRBV25-1,.,.,TRBJ2-1,TGTGCCAGCAGTAATCTCTGGGGGTCTGAGCAGTTCTTC,CASSNLWGSEQFF
TRBV15,.,few,TRBJ1-2,TGTGCCACCAGCAGAGCTTGGGAAAACTATGGCTACACCTTC,CATSRAWENYGYTF
TRBV5-1,.,.,TRBJ2-3,TGCGCCAGCAGCGGGAGAGACCTACGGTATACGCAGTATTTT,CASSGRDLRYTQYF
TRBV10-3,TRBD1,.,TRBJ1-2,TGTGCCATCGGAAGGACAGGGACGAACTATGGCTACACCTTC,CAIGRTGTNYGYTF
TRBV28,.,few,TRBJ2-1,TGTGCCAGCAGTTCCCCCGCGGGGCTCTCCTACAATGAGCAGTTCTTC,CASSSPAGLSYNEQFF
TRBV6-1,.,.,TRBJ2-7,TGTGCCAGCAGTGACGGCGGCCTCTCTCCCAACGAGCAGTACTTC,CASSDGGLSPNEQYF
TRBV5-1,.,few,TRBJ2-1,TGCGCCAGCAGCCCCCAGGATGGAGGTGAGCAGTTCTTC,CASSPQDGGEQFF
TRBV5-1,TRBD2,.,TRBJ2-5,TGCGCCAGCAGCTTTGGGCGGGAGGATACCCAGTACTTC,CASSFGREDTQYF
TRBV12-3/TRBV12-4,.,.,TRBJ2-1,TGTGCCAGCAGTGTCCCCCTAGCTAATGGGCAGTTCTTC,CASSVPLANGQFF
TRBV5-1,.,.,TRBJ2-7,TGCGCCAGCAGCTTGGTTGCGGGAAGTGGGAACGAGCAGTACTTC,CASSLVAGSGNEQYF
TRBV20-1,TRBD1,.,TRBJ2-7,TGCAGTGCTCCGGGACAGAACTACGAGCAGTACTTC,CSAPGQNYEQYF
TRBV5-1,TRBD2,.,TRBJ2-1,TGCGCCGCCAGAGACGGGACTAGGAGTGGCAATGAGCAGTTCTTC,CAARDGTRSGNEQFF
TRBV5-1,.,.,TRBJ2-3,TGCGCCAGCAGCCCTGGCCAGGTCGGAGATACGCAGTATTTT,CASSPGQVGDTQYF
TRBV29-1,.,.,TRBJ2-1,TGCAGCGTTGTAAGTAGAGAGCTAACCTACAATGAGCAGTTCTTC,CSVVSRELTYNEQFF
TRBV12-3/TRBV12-4,TRBD2,.,TRBJ2-4,TGTGCCAGCAGTCCTGATTGGGGTGGAAGCGGGAGAAACATTCAGTACTTC,CASSPDWGGSGRNIQYF
TRBV7-2,.,.,TRBJ2-3,TGTGCCAGCAGCTTCAAGCTAGGCGCAGATACGCAGTATTTT,CASSFKLGADTQYF
TRBV6-1,.,.,TRBJ1-2,TGTGCCAGCAGAAGAGCGTTTGAAGCAAATGGCTACACCTTC,CASRRAFEANGYTF
TRBV5-1,.,many,TRBJ1-1,TGCGCCAGCAGCCGAGGGGGCACTGAAGCTTTCTTT,CASSRGGTEAFF
TRBV20-1,TRBD1,few,TRBJ1-5,TGCAGTGCTAGAGAAGACAGGGGTGGAAATCAGCCCCAGCATTTT,CSAREDRGGNQPQHF
TRBV5-1,.,.,TRBJ2-2,TGCGCCAGCAGCTTGGCCAAGGGCCCCATTCAGACCGGGGAGCTGTTTTTT,CASSLAKGPIQTGELFF
TRBV7-2,.,.,TRBJ1-2,TGTGCCAGCAGCGATGGACCGGGCGTGGGCTACACCTTC,CASSDGPGVGYTF
TRBV7-9,.,.,TRBJ1-1,TGTGCCAGCAGCTGGAATACGAACACTGAAGCTTTCTTT,CASSWNTNTEAFF
TRBV2,TRBD1,.,TRBJ2-5,TGTGCCAGCAGTGAGGACAGGGGTGGGACCCAGTACTTC,CASSEDRGGTQYF
TRBV3-1,TRBD2,.,TRBJ2-1,TGTGCCAGCAGCCAAGTCGGGGGACTAGCGGATGAAAGGTTCTTC,CASSQVGGLADERFF
TRBV12-3/TRBV12-4,.,.,TRBJ2-1,TGTGCCAGCAGTTTTCGGGAGTTAAATGAGCAGTTCTTC,CASSFRELNEQFF
TRBV7-2,TRBD2,few,TRBJ2-3,TGTGCCAGCAGCATAGGAGCGGGAGGGGGAGATACGCAGTATTTT,CASSIGAGGGDTQYF
TRBV6-1,TRBD2,.,TRBJ2-7,TGTGCCAGCACCCCGAAGGAGCGGGACTCCCCCCACGAGCAGTACTTC,CASTPKERDSPHEQYF
TRBV20-1,.,few,TRBJ2-5,TGCAGTGCTAGCGCACCAGGGACCGAGACCCAGTACTTC,CSASAPGTETQYF
TRBV3-1,.,few,TRBJ1-1,TGTGCCAGCAGCCGTCGGCTTGACACTGAAGCTTTCTTT,CASSRRLDTEAFF
TRBV16,.,.,TRBJ1-1,TGTGCCAGCAGCCAATTGGGAATGAACACTGAAGCTTTCTTT,CASSQLGMNTEAFF